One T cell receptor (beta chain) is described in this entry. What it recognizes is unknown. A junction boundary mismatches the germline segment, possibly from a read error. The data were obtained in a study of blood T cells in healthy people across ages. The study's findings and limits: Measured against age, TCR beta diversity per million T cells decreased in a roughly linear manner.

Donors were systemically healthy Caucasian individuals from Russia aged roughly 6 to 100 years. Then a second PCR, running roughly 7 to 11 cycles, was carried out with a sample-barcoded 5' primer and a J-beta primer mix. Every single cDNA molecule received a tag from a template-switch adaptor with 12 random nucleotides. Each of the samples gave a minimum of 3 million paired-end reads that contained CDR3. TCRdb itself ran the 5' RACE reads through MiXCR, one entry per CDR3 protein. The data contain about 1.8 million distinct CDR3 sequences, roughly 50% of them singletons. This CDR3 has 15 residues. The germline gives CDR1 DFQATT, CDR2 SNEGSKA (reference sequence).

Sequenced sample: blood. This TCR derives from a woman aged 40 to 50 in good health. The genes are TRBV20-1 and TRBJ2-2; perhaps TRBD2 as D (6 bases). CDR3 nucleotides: TGCAGTGCTACCCGCGGGGACTTGAACACCGAGGAGCTGTTTTTT. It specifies CSATRGDLNTEELFF.